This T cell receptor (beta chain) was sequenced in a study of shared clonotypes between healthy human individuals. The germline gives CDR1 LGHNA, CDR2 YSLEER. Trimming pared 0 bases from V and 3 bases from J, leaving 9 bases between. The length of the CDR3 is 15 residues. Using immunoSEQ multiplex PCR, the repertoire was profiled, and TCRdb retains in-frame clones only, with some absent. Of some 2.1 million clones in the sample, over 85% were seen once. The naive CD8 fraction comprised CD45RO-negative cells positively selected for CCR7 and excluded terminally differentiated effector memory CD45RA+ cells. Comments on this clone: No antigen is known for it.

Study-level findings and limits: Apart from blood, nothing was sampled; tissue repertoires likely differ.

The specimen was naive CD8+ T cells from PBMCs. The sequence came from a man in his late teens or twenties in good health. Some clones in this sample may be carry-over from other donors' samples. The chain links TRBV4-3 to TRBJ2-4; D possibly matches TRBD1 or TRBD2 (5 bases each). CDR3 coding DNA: TGCGCCAGCAGCCAAGACTCTGGGGGCAAAAACATTCAGTACTTC. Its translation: CASSQDSGGKNIQYF.